The clone carrying this TCR beta chain was seen a few times. What it binds is unknown. What was amplified from RNA transcripts were TCR beta CDR3 regions. Using the HTBI primer set, a first-round RT-PCR was run on the TCR CDR3. TCRdb used MiXCR to reprocess the multiplex PCR reads, holding one entry per CDR3 protein. The sample lists 700,000 to 850,000 distinct CDR3 sequences, around 40% occurring once. V dropped 3 bases and J dropped 2 bases, with 11 bases sitting between them. CDR1 is SGDLS and CDR2 is YYNGEE in the germline V gene. The CDR3 totals 14 residues. The data were obtained in a study of T cells in Graves' hyperthyroidism and ophthalmopathy. In the study overall: Any treatment followed the collection of peripheral blood at initial diagnosis.

Study-level findings and limits: Stable hyperthyroidism was separated from ophthalmopathy by a model based on 13 V-J features.

The TCR comes from a woman aged 40 to 55 with Graves' hyperthyroidism. The rearrangement uses TRBV9 and TRBJ2-5, with D uncertain. The sample taken for sequencing was blood. For the CDR3, the DNA is TGTGCCAGCAGCGCTCGACCGGTTCAAGAGACCCAGTACTTC. The encoded protein is CASSARPVQETQYF.